Listed here are 17 T cell receptor beta chains from one sample, sequenced in a study of monozygotic twins with inflammatory bowel disease. TCRdb reprocessed the 5' RACE reads and reports one entry per CDR3 protein, with no DNA. Its clone listing holds over 100,000 distinct CDR3 sequences. Material for sequencing was blood. Receptors originate from a human donor with ulcerative colitis or Crohn's disease, or a healthy co-twin of an affected twin (not recorded which).

The chain joins TRBV11-3 to TRBJ2-6; TCRdb proposes TRBD1, but this gene call is untestable without DNA. The length of the CDR3 is 16 residues. CDR1 SGHNT and CDR2 YENEEA come from the germline V gene. This CDR3 is CASSLASRAGANVLTF.

V usage is TRBV6-1 and J usage is TRBJ2-5; the TCRdb call, TRBD1, lacks DNA for checking. Germline CDR1 is MNHNS and CDR2 is SASEGT. This CDR3 has 15 residues. The CDR3 reads CASSQGQGRQETQYF.

The chain uses TRBV24-1 and TRBJ1-1. Germline CDR1 reads KGHDR; CDR2 reads SFDVKD. This CDR3 contains 13 residues. The CDR3 region is CATSEGFSTEAFF.

The chain employs TRBV23-1 and TRBJ2-5; the TCRdb call, TRBD2, lacks DNA for checking. TRBV23-1 is assigned to the ORF class and has an uncertain function. The CDR3 sequence is 16 residues long. The CDR3 sequence is CASPPWEGRKRETQYF.

The gene calls are TRBV5-4 and TRBJ2-4; as DNA is missing, the TRBD1 call by TCRdb cannot be tested. CDR3 length: 17 amino acids. The germline V gene has CDR1 SGHNT and CDR2 YYREEE (reference sequence). CDR3 sequence: CASSGGVGEGTKNIQYF.

V usage is TRBV12-5 and J usage is TRBJ1-4. This CDR3 region has 14 residues. The V gene's germline CDR1 is LGHNT and CDR2 FRNRAP. The CDR3 is CASGLGQDWEKLFF.

The chain carries TRBV7-2 and TRBJ2-7; without DNA, the TCRdb call of TRBD2 cannot be checked. The CDR3 covers 15 residues. Germline V gene data show CDR1 as SGHTA and CDR2 as FQGNSA. The CDR3 protein is CASSPGLAGTYEQYF. Using reference TRBV7-2 and TRBJ2-7 for the parts outside the CDR3, the full variable domain is GAGVSQSPSNKVTEKGKDVELRCDPISGHTALYWYRQSLGQGLEFLIYFQGNSAPDKSGLPSDRFSAERTGGSVSTLTIQRTQQEDSAVYLCASSPGLAGTYEQYFGPGTRLTVT.

The J gene is TRBJ2-7, the V gene TRBV27; TCRdb reports TRBD2, a call that lacks DNA to check it against. The CDR3 is 14 amino acids. Germline CDR1 MNHEY, CDR2 SMNVEV (reference sequence). CDR3 amino acids: CASSARDQTSKQYF.

V is TRBV12-3 or TRBV12-4 and J is TRBJ2-5; TCRdb names TRBD1, which stays unverified in the absence of DNA. This CDR3 has 16 amino acids. CDR3 in amino acids: CASSVRQGAVGETQYF.

This chain links TRBV7-2 with TRBJ1-1; the TCRdb call, TRBD1, lacks DNA for checking. Germline lookup yields CDR1 SGHTA and CDR2 FQGNSA. This CDR3 is built from 13 residues. CDR3 sequence: CASSLRRGTEAFF.

The CDR3 spells CASSLYNGVDQPQHF. The chain is built from TRBV27 and TRBJ1-5. The CDR3 consists of 15 residues. Germline loops: CDR1 MNHEY, CDR2 SMNVEV (reference sequence).

The rearrangement uses TRBV20-1 and TRBJ2-5; TCRdb lists TRBD2, though no DNA is available to test this call. CDR1 is DFQATT and CDR2 is SNEGSKA in the germline V gene (reference sequence). The CDR3 runs 16 residues. The CDR3 is CSARSETSGRAETQYF.

The chain recombines TRBV18 with TRBJ2-7. Germline V gene data show CDR1 as KGHSH and CDR2 as LQKENI. The CDR3 covers 14 residues. CDR3 amino acids: CASSPGSLESEQYF.

This chain connects TRBV5-1 to TRBJ2-2. This CDR3 has 15 residues. Looked up from germline, CDR1 is SGHRS and CDR2 is YFSETQ. This CDR3 is CASSFAGADTGELFF.

V and J are TRBV5-1 and TRBJ2-1; with no DNA, the TCRdb D assignment of TRBD2 cannot be verified. The germline CDR1 and CDR2 sequences are SGHRS and YFSETQ. The length of the CDR3 is 15 residues. CDR3 loop: CASSLAGEGYNEQFF.

The chain combines TRBV4-3 with TRBJ2-7. Germline values: CDR1 LGHNA, CDR2 YSLEER. The CDR3 is made up of 13 amino acids. CDR3 amino acids: CASSQDWGNEQYF.

CDR3: CSARFSLNYNEQFF. This sequence joins TRBV20-1 and TRBJ2-1. The CDR3 runs to 14 residues. In germline, CDR1 is DFQATT, CDR2 SNEGSKA (reference sequence).